This TCR beta chain appears in the sequencing data of a study of Ad26.COV2.S vaccination and SARS-CoV-2 variants. This clone was observed once. Its antigen is not known. V was pared by 1 base and J by 0 bases, with 6 bases of the junction left unmatched. CDR3 length: 17 amino acids. The germline V gene encodes CDR1 MGHRA and CDR2 YSYEKL. Clones were sequenced by immunoSEQ multiplex PCR, and TCRdb holds only the in-frame ones, with some missing. Of roughly 380,000 clones detected, approximately 90% appear once; the ten largest clones hold 3.6%. Treatment given: some 19 received Ad26.COV2.S at low or high dose, single or two shots; 5 received placebo; per-sample allocation not given. All samples were drawn on day 63, counting from the first vaccine or placebo injection. Study observations and caveats: Breadth, reportedly substantial, characterized the spike-specific CD8+ and CD4+ T cell responses after vaccination.

This chain joins TRBV4-1 and TRBJ2-3; 8 bases match TRBD2. The clonotype was recovered from a person aged 18-60 years who received the Ad26.COV2.S COVID-19 vaccine or a placebo. The source material was peripheral blood, sampled in a trial of Ad26.COV2.S vaccine versus placebo. The CDR3 bases are TGCGCCAGCAGCCAAGGGGCGGGGGGCCCTAGCACAGATACGCAGTATTTT. It specifies CASSQGAGGPSTDTQYF.